This record looks at one T cell receptor beta chain sequence and its context. Per the original methods: Scientists estimated how many nucleated cells there were by amplifying reference gene primers. Profiled with immunoSEQ multiplex PCR; TCRdb holds only in-frame clones, not every one. That table is the source of V, J and clone size, and D and trimming were worked out from the DNA. The table includes about 200,000 clones, roughly 82% detected once. In terms of age and location, participants ranged from about 18 to 100 years and lived in about 25 US areas. In assigning cohorts, the study relied on participant-reported clinical history. This entry comes from a study of blood T cell repertoires in COVID-19. The overall study: Sample material is recorded as cDNA or gDNA derived from T cells, B-cell-depleted T cells, or PBMCs.

This CDR3 comprises 15 residues. Germline V lookup: CDR1 SGHTS, CDR2 YDEGEE. V gave up 4 bases and J gave up 2 bases; unmatched junction bases: 5. The V and J genes are TRBV5-8 and TRBJ2-1; 8 bases agree with TRBD1. The receptor was derived from a woman aged 55-70 years with acute COVID-19. The sample was PBMCs or T cells enriched from blood (not recorded which). Here the CDR3 reads CASSLQGAAYNEQFF. The CDR3 bases are TGTGCCAGCAGCCTCCAGGGGGCGGCCTACAATGAGCAGTTCTTC.